This TCR beta chain was documented in a study of memory CD4+ T cells and cytomegalovirus serostatus (dated by TCRdb to 2018 to 2020). Background for the entire study: The cohort included around 35 healthy adults from Belgium, of whom 9 were CMV seropositive and roughly 24 were CMV seronegative. To replicate a published TCR-based CMV serostatus classifier, the study sequenced CD4+ memory TCRbeta repertoires from a Belgian cohort whose cytomegalovirus serostatus was known. Overall results and qualifications from the work: Results were interpreted as suggesting that the CMV-associated TCR signature is largely present in the CD4+ memory repertoire. The original-framework classifier achieved a median bootstrapped AUC of 0.95 with a 95% CI of 0.76-1.00 on the Belgian cohort. Among the 160 or so previously reported CMV-associated TCRbeta sequences, over 65 showed up in the CD4+ memory repertoires, with each one found in between one and five individuals. For predicting CMV serostatus, the median bootstrapped AUC was approximately 0.95 using the original framework and over 0.9 using a US-trained random forest. Unlike the original study, which covered naive and memory CD4+ and CD8+ populations, the Belgian study sequenced only CD4+CD45RO+ memory cells.

Single viable CD3+CD4+CD8-CD45RO+ cells were sorted as memory CD4+ T cells on a FACSAria II. CMV serostatus was determined with a Roche Elecsys assay detecting serum IgG against CMV pp150, pp28, p38 and p52. After thawing, total CD4+ T cells were enriched by positive selection with CD4 magnetic microbeads. The samples came from a separate study whose specific focus was interrogating the CD4+ T cell memory repertoire. Following standard operating procedures, peripheral blood mononuclear cells were isolated and cryopreserved, while serum was kept at -80 degrees C. The staining used CD3-PerCP (BW264/56), CD4-APC (RPA-T4), CD45RO-PE (UCHT1) and CD8-Pacific Orange (3B5) antibodies, and Sytox blue was used to exclude non-viable cells. The germline V gene (reference sequence) specifies LNHDA as CDR1 and SQIVND as CDR2. V loses 5 bases, J loses 0 bases, and the germline ends lie 10 bases apart. The CDR3, from cysteine to phenylalanine, totals 14 residues. Kept here is only the CDR3 DNA, which spans 42 bases and is read in frame from base 1.

A note on this clone: No antigen is known for it. One base away there is no much larger clone; base qualities are not given.

The Quick-DNA Microprep Kit was used to extract genomic DNA from the sorted cells. Amplification of TCRbeta DNA was done with the immunoSEQ hsTCRbeta kit, following the protocol from the manufacturer. An Illumina MiSeq instrument was used to sequence the TCRbeta libraries. Regarding the original processing steps: Once out-of-frame sequences had been removed, a few million distinct TCRbeta sequences were left, which works out to an average of approximately 61,000 per individual. Two values were used to score each individual: the count of 150 to 200 previously reported CMV-associated TCRbeta sequences and the total count of productive distinct TCRbeta sequences. A beta-binomial model was reimplemented in Python, and scikit-learn random forests with default parameters were trained on US cohort data. Classifier performance on the Belgian cohort was summarized as median AUC with percentile confidence intervals over 10,000 bootstrap iterations. TCRdb carries this immuneACCESS record with in-frame sequences only. Its versions omit some clonotypes, under half of them owing to an unresolved V gene in the studies checked, with the rest unexplained. V, J and clone size were drawn from that table, and D and trimming were deduced from the DNA. The sample profile shows under 100,000 clones; 65% to 85% of them were found once. Clones ranked in the top ten supply around 0.75% of the sample.

Material for sequencing was memory CD4+ T cells from blood. The receptor was isolated from an adult in good health and CMV-seronegative. The chain employs TRBV19 and TRBJ1-1; confidence is insufficient to name the D gene. The sequenced DNA is TGTGCCAGTAGTTTAACCGGTATGAACACTGAAGCTTTCTTT. This sequence encodes CASSLTGMNTEAFF. This CDR3, with the reference TRBV19 and TRBJ1-1 proteins standing in past its ends, gives the full variable domain DGGITQSPKYLFRKEGQNVTLSCEQNLNHDAMYWYRQDPGQGLRLIYYSQIVNDFQKGDIAEGYSVSREKKESFPLTVTSAQKNPTAFYLCASSLTGMNTEAFFGQGTRLTVV.